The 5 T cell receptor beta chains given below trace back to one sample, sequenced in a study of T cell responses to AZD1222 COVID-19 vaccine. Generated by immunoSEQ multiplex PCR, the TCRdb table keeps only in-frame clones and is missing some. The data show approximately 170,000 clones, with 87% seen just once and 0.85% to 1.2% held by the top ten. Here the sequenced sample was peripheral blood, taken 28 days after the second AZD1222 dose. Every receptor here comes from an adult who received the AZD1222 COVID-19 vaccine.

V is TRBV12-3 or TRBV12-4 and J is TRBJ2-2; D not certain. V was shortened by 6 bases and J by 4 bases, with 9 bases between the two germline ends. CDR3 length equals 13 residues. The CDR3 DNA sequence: TGTGCCAGCAGGCGGACGGGCACCGGGGAGCTGTTTTTT. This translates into CASRRTGTGELFF.

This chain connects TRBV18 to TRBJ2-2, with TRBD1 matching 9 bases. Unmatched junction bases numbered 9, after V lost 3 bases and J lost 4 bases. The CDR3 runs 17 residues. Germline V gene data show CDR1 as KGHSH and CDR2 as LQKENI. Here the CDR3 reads CASSPRTNRGRTGELFF. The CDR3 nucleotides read TGTGCCAGCTCACCGAGAACCAACAGGGGGCGCACCGGGGAGCTGTTTTTT.

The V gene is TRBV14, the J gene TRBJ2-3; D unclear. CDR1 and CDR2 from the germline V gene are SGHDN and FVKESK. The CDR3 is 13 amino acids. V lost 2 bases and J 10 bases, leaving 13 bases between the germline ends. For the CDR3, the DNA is TGTGCCAGCAGCCAAAGAGCAGCCTTTGCGCAGTATTTT. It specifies CASSQRAAFAQYF.

CDR3 amino acids: CASSLTTGNYGYTF. The CDR3 bases are TGCGCCAGCAGCTTAACGACAGGGAACTATGGCTACACCTTC. The V call is TRBV5-1, the J call TRBJ1-2; TRBD1 aligns across 7 bases. V gave up 2 bases and J gave up 2 bases; unmatched junction bases: 3. The CDR3 runs 14 residues. CDR1 and CDR2 from the germline V gene are SGHRS and YFSETQ. Together with reference TRBV5-1 and TRBJ1-2, the CDR3 gives the full variable domain: KAGVTQTPRYLIKTRGQQVTLSCSPISGHRSVSWYQQTPGQGLQFLFEYFSETQRNKGNFPGRFSGRQFSNSRSEMNVSTLELGDSALYLCASSLTTGNYGYTFGSGTRLTVV.

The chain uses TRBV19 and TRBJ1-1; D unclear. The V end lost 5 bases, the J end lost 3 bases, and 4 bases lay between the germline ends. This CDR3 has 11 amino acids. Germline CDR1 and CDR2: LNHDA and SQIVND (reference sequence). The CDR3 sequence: CASSVDTEAFF. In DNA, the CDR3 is TGTGCCAGTAGTGTTGACACTGAAGCTTTCTTT. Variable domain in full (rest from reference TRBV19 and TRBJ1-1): DGGITQSPKYLFRKEGQNVTLSCEQNLNHDAMYWYRQDPGQGLRLIYYSQIVNDFQKGDIAEGYSVSREKKESFPLTVTSAQKNPTAFYLCASSVDTEAFFGQGTRLTVV.